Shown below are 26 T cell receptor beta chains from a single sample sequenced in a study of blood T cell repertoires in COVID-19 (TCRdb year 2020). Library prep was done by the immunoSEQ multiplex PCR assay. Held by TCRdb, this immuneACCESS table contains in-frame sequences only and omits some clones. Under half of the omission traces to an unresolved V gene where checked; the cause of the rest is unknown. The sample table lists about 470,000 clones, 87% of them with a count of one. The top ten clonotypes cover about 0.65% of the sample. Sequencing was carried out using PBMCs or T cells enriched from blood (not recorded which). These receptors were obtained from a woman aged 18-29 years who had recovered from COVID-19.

The CDR3: CASVALMNTEAFF. Here the CDR3 DNA reads TGTGCCAGCGTAGCCCTTATGAACACTGAAGCTTTCTTT. This chain uses TRBV5-8 with TRBJ1-1; no clear D. The CDR3 is 13 residues long. Looked up from germline, CDR1 is SGHTS and CDR2 is YDEGEE. Trimming took off 7 bases at V and 0 bases at J, with 10 bases between the two ends.

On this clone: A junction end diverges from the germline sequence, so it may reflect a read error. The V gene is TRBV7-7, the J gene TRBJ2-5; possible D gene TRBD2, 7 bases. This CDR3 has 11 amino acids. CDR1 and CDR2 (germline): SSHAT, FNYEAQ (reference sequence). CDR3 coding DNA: TGTGCTAGCAGCTTAGGGGGGGCCCAGTACTTC. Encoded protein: CASSLGGAQYF.

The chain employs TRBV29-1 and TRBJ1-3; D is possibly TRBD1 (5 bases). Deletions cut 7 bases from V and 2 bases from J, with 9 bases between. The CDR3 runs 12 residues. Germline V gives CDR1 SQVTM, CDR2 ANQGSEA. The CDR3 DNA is TGCAGCGCCGGGACTACTGGAAACACCATATATTTT. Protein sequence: CSAGTTGNTIYF.

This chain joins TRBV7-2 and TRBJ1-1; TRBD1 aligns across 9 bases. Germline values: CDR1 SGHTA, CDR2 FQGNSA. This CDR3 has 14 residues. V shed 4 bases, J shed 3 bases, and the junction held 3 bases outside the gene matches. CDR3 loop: CASSSRTGDTEAFF. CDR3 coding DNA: TGTGCCAGCAGCTCTAGGACAGGGGACACTGAAGCTTTCTTT. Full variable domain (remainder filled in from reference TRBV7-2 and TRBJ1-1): GAGVSQSPSNKVTEKGKDVELRCDPISGHTALYWYRQSLGQGLEFLIYFQGNSAPDKSGLPSDRFSAERTGGSVSTLTIQRTQQEDSAVYLCASSSRTGDTEAFFGQGTRLTVV.

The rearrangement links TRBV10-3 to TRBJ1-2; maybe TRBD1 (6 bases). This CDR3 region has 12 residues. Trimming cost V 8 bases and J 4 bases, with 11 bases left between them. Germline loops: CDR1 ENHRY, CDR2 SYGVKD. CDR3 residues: CAIGGAGYGYTF. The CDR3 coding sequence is TGTGCCATCGGGGGGGCCGGCTATGGCTACACCTTC.

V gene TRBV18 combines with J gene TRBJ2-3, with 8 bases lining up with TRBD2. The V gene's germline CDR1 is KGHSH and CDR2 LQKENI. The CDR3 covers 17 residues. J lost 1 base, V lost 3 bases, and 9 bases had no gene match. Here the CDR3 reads CASSPNLRGVGTDTQYF. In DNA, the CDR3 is TGTGCCAGCTCACCCAATTTGCGGGGGGTGGGCACAGATACGCAGTATTTT.

Here the CDR3 reads CASSPGQLNTEAFF. The CDR3 DNA follows: TGTGCCAGCAGTCCGGGACAATTGAACACTGAAGCTTTCTTT. This chain uses TRBV6-5 with TRBJ1-1, with a weak D call TRBD1 (6 bases). V was clipped by 5 bases and J by 0 bases, with 10 bases between them. This CDR3 comprises 14 residues. Germline-derived CDR1 and CDR2 are MNHEY and SVGAGI.

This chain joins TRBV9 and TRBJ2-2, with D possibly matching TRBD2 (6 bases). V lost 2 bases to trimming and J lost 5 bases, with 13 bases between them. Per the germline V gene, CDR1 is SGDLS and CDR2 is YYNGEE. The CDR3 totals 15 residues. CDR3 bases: TGTGCCAGCAGCGTTGCGGGGCCAAGAACCGGGGAGCTGTTTTTT. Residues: CASSVAGPRTGELFF. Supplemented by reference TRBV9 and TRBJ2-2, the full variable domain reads DSGVTQTPKHLITATGQRVTLRCSPRSGDLSVYWYQQSLDQGLQFLIQYYNGEERAKGNILERFSAQQFPDLHSELNLSSLELGDSALYFCASSVAGPRTGELFFGEGSRLTVL.

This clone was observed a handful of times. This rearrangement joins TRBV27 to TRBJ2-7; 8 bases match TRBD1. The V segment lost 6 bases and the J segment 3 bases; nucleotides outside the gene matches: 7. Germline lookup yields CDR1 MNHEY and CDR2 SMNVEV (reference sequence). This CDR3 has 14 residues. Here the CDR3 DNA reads TGTGCCAGCAGGCGCGTCACAGGGGGCTACGAGCAGTACTTC. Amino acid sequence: CASRRVTGGYEQYF.

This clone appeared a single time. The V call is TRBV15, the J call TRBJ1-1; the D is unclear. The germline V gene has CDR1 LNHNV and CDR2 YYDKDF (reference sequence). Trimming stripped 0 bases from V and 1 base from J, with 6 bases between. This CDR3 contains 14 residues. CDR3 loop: CATSREQRNTEAFF. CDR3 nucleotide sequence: TGTGCCACCAGCAGAGAACAACGGAACACTGAAGCTTTCTTT.

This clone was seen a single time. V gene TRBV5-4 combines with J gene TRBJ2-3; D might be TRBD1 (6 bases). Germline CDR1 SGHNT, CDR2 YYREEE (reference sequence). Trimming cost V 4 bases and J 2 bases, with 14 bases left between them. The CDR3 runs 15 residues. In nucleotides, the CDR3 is TGTGCCAGCAGCCCGGTAGGGGGACCCACAGATACGCAGTATTTT. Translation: CASSPVGGPTDTQYF.

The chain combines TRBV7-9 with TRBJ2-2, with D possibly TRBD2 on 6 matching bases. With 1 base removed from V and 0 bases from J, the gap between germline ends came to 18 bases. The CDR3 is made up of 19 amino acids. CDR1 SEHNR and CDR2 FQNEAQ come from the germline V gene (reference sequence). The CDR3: CASSLVRPGSMSNTGELFF. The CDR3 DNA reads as TGTGCCAGCAGCTTAGTCAGGCCCGGGAGCATGTCGAACACCGGGGAGCTGTTTTTT.

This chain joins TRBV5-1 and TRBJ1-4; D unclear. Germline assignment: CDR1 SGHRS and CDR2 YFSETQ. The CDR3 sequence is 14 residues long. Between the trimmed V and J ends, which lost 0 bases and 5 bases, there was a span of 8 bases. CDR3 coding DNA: TGCGCCAGCAGCTTGGATGGGAGAAATGAAAAACTGTTTTTT. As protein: CASSLDGRNEKLFF.

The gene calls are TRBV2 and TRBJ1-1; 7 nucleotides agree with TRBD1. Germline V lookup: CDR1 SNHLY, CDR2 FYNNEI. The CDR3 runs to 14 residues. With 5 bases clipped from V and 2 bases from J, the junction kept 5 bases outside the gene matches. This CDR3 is CASSRGTANTEAFF. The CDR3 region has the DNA TGTGCCAGCAGTCGAGGGACAGCCAACACTGAAGCTTTCTTT. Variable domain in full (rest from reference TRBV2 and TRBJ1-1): EPEVTQTPSHQVTQMGQEVILRCVPISNHLYFYWYRQILGQKVEFLVSFYNNEISEKSEIFDDQFSVERPDGSNFTLKIRSTKLEDSAMYFCASSRGTANTEAFFGQGTRLTVV.

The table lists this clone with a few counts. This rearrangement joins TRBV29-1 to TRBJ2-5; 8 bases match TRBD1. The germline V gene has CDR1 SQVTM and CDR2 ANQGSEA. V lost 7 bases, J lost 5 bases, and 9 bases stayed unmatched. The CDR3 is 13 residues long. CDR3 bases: TGCAGCGGGGCAGGGGGCCAGGGGGAGACCCAGTACTTC. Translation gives CSGAGGQGETQYF.

CDR3 nucleotide sequence: TGCGCCAGCAGCCAGGGGGCGACGAGTTTGGGTGAAAAACTGTTTTTT. Protein product: CASSQGATSLGEKLFF. This rearrangement joins TRBV4-1 to TRBJ1-4, with D perhaps matching TRBD1 (6 bases). The CDR3 loop spans 16 amino acids. The ends were cut back, 3 bases at V and 7 bases at J, with 18 bases in the middle. Germline assignment: CDR1 MGHRA and CDR2 YSYEKL.

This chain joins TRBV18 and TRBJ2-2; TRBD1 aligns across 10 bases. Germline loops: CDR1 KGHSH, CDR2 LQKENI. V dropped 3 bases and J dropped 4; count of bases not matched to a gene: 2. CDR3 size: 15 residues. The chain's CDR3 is CASSPRDRGTGELFF. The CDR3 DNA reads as TGTGCCAGCTCACCCCGGGACAGGGGCACCGGGGAGCTGTTTTTT.

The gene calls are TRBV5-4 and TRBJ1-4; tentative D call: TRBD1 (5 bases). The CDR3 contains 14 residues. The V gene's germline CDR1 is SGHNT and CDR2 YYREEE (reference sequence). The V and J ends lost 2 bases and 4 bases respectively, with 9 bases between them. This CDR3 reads CASSFVGVNEKLFF. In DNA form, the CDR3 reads TGTGCCAGCAGCTTTGTAGGGGTTAATGAAAAACTGTTTTTT.

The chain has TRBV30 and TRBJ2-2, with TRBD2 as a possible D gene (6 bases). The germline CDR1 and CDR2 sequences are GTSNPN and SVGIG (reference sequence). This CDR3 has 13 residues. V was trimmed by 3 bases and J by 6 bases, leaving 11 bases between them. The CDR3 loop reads CAWRGSGPGELFF. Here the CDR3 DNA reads TGTGCCTGGAGGGGTAGCGGTCCCGGGGAGCTGTTTTTT.

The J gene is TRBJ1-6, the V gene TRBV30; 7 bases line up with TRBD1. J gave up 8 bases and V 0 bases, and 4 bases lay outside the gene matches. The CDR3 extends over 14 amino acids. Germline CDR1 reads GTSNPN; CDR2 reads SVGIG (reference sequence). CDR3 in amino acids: CAWSVLQGHSPLHF. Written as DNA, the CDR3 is TGTGCCTGGAGTGTACTACAGGGGCATTCACCCCTCCACTTT.

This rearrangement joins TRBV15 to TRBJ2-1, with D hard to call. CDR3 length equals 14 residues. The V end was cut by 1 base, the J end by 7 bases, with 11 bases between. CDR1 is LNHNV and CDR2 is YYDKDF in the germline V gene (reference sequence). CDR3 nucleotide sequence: TGTGCCACCAGCAGAGGAATAGAGGTGAATGAGCAGTTCTTC. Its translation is CATSRGIEVNEQFF.

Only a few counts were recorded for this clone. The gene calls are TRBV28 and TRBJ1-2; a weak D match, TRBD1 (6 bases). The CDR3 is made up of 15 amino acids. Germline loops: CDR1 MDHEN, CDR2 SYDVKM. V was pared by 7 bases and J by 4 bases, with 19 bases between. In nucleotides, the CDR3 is TGTGCCAGCATTAGGGGGGGAGTAGGAAGCTATGGCTACACCTTC. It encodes CASIRGGVGSYGYTF.

CDR3 protein: CASSPRMGGDTEAFF. Here the CDR3 DNA reads TGTGCCAGCAGCCCCCGTATGGGGGGGGATACTGAAGCTTTCTTT. The chain employs TRBV7-6 and TRBJ1-1, with a tentative D call TRBD1 (5 bases). The CDR3 length is 15 residues. Germline V gene sequence: CDR1 SGHVS, CDR2 FNYEAQ. V was trimmed by 5 bases and J by 5 bases, leaving 18 bases between them.

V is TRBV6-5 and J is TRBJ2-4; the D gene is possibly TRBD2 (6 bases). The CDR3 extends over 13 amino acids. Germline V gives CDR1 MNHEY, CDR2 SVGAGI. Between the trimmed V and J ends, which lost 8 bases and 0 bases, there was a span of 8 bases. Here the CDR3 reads CASRGLAKNIQYF. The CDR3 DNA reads TGTGCCAGCCGGGGACTAGCCAAAAACATTCAGTACTTC.

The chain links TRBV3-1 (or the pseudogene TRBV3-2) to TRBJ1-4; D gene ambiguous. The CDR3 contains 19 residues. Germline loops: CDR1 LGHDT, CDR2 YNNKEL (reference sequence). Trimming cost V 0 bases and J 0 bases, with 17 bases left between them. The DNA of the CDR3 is TGTGCCAGCAGCCAAGAGGTACGCCTCCGGGATGCAACTAATGAAAAACTGTTTTTT. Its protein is CASSQEVRLRDATNEKLFF.

CDR3 loop: CASSYHPRQNTEAFF. The CDR3 DNA reads as TGTGCCAGCAGTTATCATCCCAGACAGAACACTGAAGCTTTCTTT. The gene calls are TRBV6-5 and TRBJ1-1, with unresolved D. Germline CDR1 is MNHEY and CDR2 is SVGAGI. This CDR3 spans 15 amino acids. The germline V and J ends were trimmed by 3 bases and 1 base, with 12 bases remaining between them.